One sample yielded the 22 T cell receptor beta chains listed below, sequenced in a study of T cells in Graves' hyperthyroidism and ophthalmopathy. Researchers amplified the TCR beta CDR3 regions from RNA transcripts. TCR CDR3 underwent first-round RT-PCR with the HTBI primer set. A single record per CDR3 protein comes from TCRdb applying MiXCR to the multiplex PCR reads. In the table there are about 180,000 distinct CDR3 sequences, 9.4% of which are singletons. What was sequenced was blood. All receptors come from a woman in her late teens or twenties with Graves' hyperthyroidism that later progressed to Graves' ophthalmopathy.

This clonotype was found many times. The CDR3 bases are TGTGCCAGCAGCTTATATCAAGACAGGACCTACGAGCAGTACTTC. Amino acid sequence: CASSLYQDRTYEQYF. V gene TRBV7-9 combines with J gene TRBJ2-7; possibly TRBD1 for D (6 bases). Trimming left V 2 bases short and J 2 bases short, with 13 bases between. This CDR3 region has 15 residues. The germline gives CDR1 SEHNR, CDR2 FQNEAQ (reference sequence).

This clonotype was counted at least ten times. The chain uses TRBV12-3 or TRBV12-4 and TRBJ2-1; the D is unclear. V shed 5 bases and J shed 2 bases, with 16 bases lying between them. The CDR3 covers 16 residues. CDR3 in amino acids: CASSARLSLPYNEQFF. DNA for the CDR3: TGTGCCAGCAGTGCTCGGCTGTCCCTCCCCTACAATGAGCAGTTCTTC.

In its sample, this clonotype was seen many times. The V gene is TRBV20-1, the J gene TRBJ1-4; possibly TRBD1 for D (5 bases). Trimming took 4 bases from V and 8 from J, leaving 17 bases between them. Germline V CDR1 and CDR2: DFQATT, SNEGSKA (reference sequence). CDR3 length: 14 residues. In DNA, the CDR3 is TGCAGTGCTAAAGACTGGGACGTCCCAGAAAAACTGTTTTTT. This gives the protein CSAKDWDVPEKLFF.

Many counts were recorded for this clonotype. The gene calls are TRBV3-1 and TRBJ2-7; no clear D gene. This CDR3 region has 14 residues. The germline CDR1 and CDR2 sequences are LGHDT and YNNKEL (reference sequence). V was pared by 0 bases and J by 1 base, with 7 bases between. In nucleotides, the CDR3 is TGTGCCAGCAGCCAAGAACAAGTTTCCTACGAGCAGTACTTC. Its protein product is CASSQEQVSYEQYF.

The V and J genes are TRBV27 and TRBJ1-1; TRBD1 agrees at 9 bases. The junction had 11 bases not matched to a gene; V was cut back by 5 bases and J by 7 bases. Germline-derived CDR1 and CDR2 are MNHEY and SMNVEV (reference sequence). The CDR3 covers 15 residues. This CDR3 reads CASSDPGTGWVEAFF. The CDR3 region has the DNA TGTGCCAGCAGTGACCCCGGGACAGGGTGGGTTGAAGCTTTCTTT.

This clonotype was counted at least ten times. V and J are TRBV6-2 or TRBV6-3 and TRBJ2-1; no definite D call. The CDR3 totals 12 residues. Trimming pared 7 bases from V and 7 bases from J, leaving 11 bases between. The germline gives CDR1 MNHEY, CDR2 SVGEGT. CDR3 in DNA: TGTGCCAGCAAATTTCCCAGTAATGAGCAGTTCTTC. Protein sequence: CASKFPSNEQFF.

The chain employs TRBV7-7 and TRBJ2-1, with 9 positions matching TRBD2. J gave up 0 bases and V 5 bases, and 8 bases lay outside the gene matches. The germline V gene encodes CDR1 SSHAT and CDR2 FNYEAQ (reference sequence). The CDR3 extends over 17 amino acids. This CDR3 is CASSPLAGLSSYNEQFF. CDR3 in DNA: TGTGCCAGCAGCCCTCTAGCGGGGCTTAGCTCCTACAATGAGCAGTTCTTC.

This clonotype was picked up many times. The V and J genes are TRBV4-1 and TRBJ1-5; D gene unclear. This CDR3 spans 15 amino acids. Per the germline V gene, CDR1 is MGHRA and CDR2 is YSYEKL. Trimming shortened V by 6 bases and J by 0 bases, and 12 bases separated the two germline ends. Here the CDR3 reads CASRNTVNSNQPQHF. The CDR3 bases are TGCGCCAGCAGGAACACAGTGAATAGCAATCAGCCCCAGCATTTT.

The chain has TRBV6-1 and TRBJ2-6; unclear D gene. Trimming left V 10 bases short and J 1 base short, with 8 bases between. This CDR3 spans 13 amino acids. The germline gives CDR1 MNHNS, CDR2 SASEGT. For the CDR3, the DNA is TGTGCCACCATGAAGTCTGGGGCCAACGTCCTGACTTTC. Protein sequence: CATMKSGANVLTF.

The chain couples TRBV4-1 to TRBJ2-1; the D call may be TRBD1 or TRBD2 (6 bases each). Trimming took 2 bases from V and 9 from J, leaving 11 bases between them. CDR1 and CDR2 from the germline V gene are MGHRA and YSYEKL. CDR3 length equals 13 residues. The CDR3, as DNA: TGCGCCAGCAGCCAAATCAAGGGGGGTGAGCAGTTCTTC. Protein sequence: CASSQIKGGEQFF.

This clonotype has at least ten counts. The chain couples TRBV28 to TRBJ2-1; TRBD1 is a possible D gene (5 bases). V shed 7 bases and J shed 6 bases, with 13 bases lying between them. CDR3 length: 13 amino acids. The V gene's germline CDR1 is MDHEN and CDR2 SYDVKM. DNA for the CDR3: TGTGCCAGCACAATAGGGGTAGTCAATGAGCAGTTCTTC. Residues: CASTIGVVNEQFF.

This clonotype was recorded many times. V usage is TRBV18 and J usage is TRBJ2-3; 8 bases are a match to TRBD1. V lost 2 bases, J lost 4 bases, and 2 bases stayed unmatched. The CDR3 has 14 residues. The germline V gene encodes CDR1 KGHSH and CDR2 LQKENI. The CDR3 here is CASSPVDRADTQYF. Written as DNA, the CDR3 is TGTGCCAGCTCACCAGTGGACAGGGCAGATACGCAGTATTTT.

In its sample, this clonotype was seen a few times. The chain joins TRBV4-1 to TRBJ2-7; D possibly corresponds to TRBD2 (5 bases). CDR3 length equals 13 residues. Germline CDR1 MGHRA, CDR2 YSYEKL. Trimming shortened V by 5 bases and J by 6 bases, and 14 bases separated the two germline ends. CDR3 region: CASSYYSESEQYF. CDR3 DNA sequence: TGCGCCAGCAGCTATTATAGCGAGTCCGAGCAGTACTTC.

This clonotype was seen ten or more times. This sequence joins TRBV30 and TRBJ1-4; D not certain. The germline V gene has CDR1 GTSNPN and CDR2 SVGIG (reference sequence). V dropped 8 bases and J dropped 8 bases, with 15 bases sitting between them. The CDR3 length is 12 residues. CDR3 in amino acids: CAQNNGGEKLFF. In nucleotides, the CDR3 is TGTGCCCAAAACAACGGCGGGGAAAAACTGTTTTTT.

About this clonotype: A much larger clone sits a single nucleotide away, making a read error possible. The chain has TRBV5-1 and TRBJ2-2; D is uncertain. In germline, CDR1 is SGHRS, CDR2 YFSETQ. The CDR3 consists of 14 residues. V was pared by 2 bases and J by 3 bases, with 8 bases between. CDR3: CASSFFLDTGELFF. The CDR3 DNA reads as TGCGCCAGCAGCTTCTTTTTGGACACCGGGGAGCTGTTTTTT.

For this clonotype: One end of the junction fails to match germline, which may point to a read error. V gene TRBV7-2 combines with J gene TRBJ1-6; D gene ambiguous. This CDR3 comprises 13 residues. From germline, CDR1 is SGHTA and CDR2 FQGNSA. The chain's CDR3 is CAGSLAETSTLHF. CDR3 in DNA: TGTGCCGGCAGCTTAGCGGAAACCTCCACCCTCCACTTT.

This clonotype was seen ten or more times. The V and J genes are TRBV20-1 and TRBJ1-2, with D perhaps TRBD1 (6 bases). V lost 0 bases and J lost 0, with 14 bases in between. The CDR3 length is 16 residues. CDR1 is DFQATT and CDR2 is SNEGSKA in the germline V gene (reference sequence). The CDR3 reads CSARDSGHGPNYGYTF. DNA for the CDR3: TGCAGTGCTAGAGATTCGGGACACGGCCCTAACTATGGCTACACCTTC.

This clonotype was counted between two and nine times. This chain uses TRBV19 with TRBJ1-5; the match to TRBD1 covers 9 bases. J gave up 9 bases and V 7 bases, and 13 bases lay outside the gene matches. CDR3 length: 15 residues. The V gene's germline CDR1 is LNHDA and CDR2 SQIVND (reference sequence). DNA of the CDR3: TGTGCCAGTATGGGGGACAGGGCCCCAGGATGGCCCCAGCATTTT. Translation gives CASMGDRAPGWPQHF.

This clonotype was recorded at least ten times. V gene TRBV5-6 combines with J gene TRBJ1-5; D is unresolved. Trimming shortened V by 2 bases and J by 2 bases, and 8 bases separated the two germline ends. Per germline, CDR1 SGHDT and CDR2 YYEEEE. The CDR3 is made up of 14 amino acids. The CDR3 reads CASSFQRGNQPQHF. Here the CDR3 DNA reads TGTGCCAGCAGCTTCCAGAGGGGCAATCAGCCCCAGCATTTT.

Ten or more counts support this clonotype. The chain recombines TRBV6-4 with TRBJ2-2, with D possibly called TRBD1 or TRBD2 (5 bases each). V shed 3 bases and J shed 4 bases, with 9 bases lying between them. The CDR3 runs to 14 residues. From germline, CDR1 is MRHNA and CDR2 SNTAGT. CDR3 amino acids: CASSDGAGTGELFF. The CDR3 DNA is TGTGCCAGCAGTGATGGGGCGGGCACCGGGGAGCTGTTTTTT.

This clonotype was detected many times. Germline and junction disagree at one end, which may indicate a read error. The J gene is TRBJ2-1, the V gene TRBV28; D uncertain. From germline, CDR1 is MDHEN and CDR2 SYDVKM. The CDR3 runs to 13 residues. In nucleotides, the CDR3 is TGTGCCAACAGTTTAGTGAACTTCAATGAGCAGTTCTTC. This gives the protein CANSLVNFNEQFF.

This clonotype was picked up many times. The genes are TRBV7-8 and TRBJ2-1, with TRBD1 identical over 7 bases. Germline V gene lookup returns CDR1 SGHVS and CDR2 FQNEAQ. Trimming at V came to 1 base and at J to 1 base, leaving 1 base not matched to a gene. CDR3 length: 15 residues. The CDR3 DNA sequence: TGTGCCAGCAGCTTAGGACAGGGATCCTACAATGAGCAGTTCTTC. Translating gives CASSLGQGSYNEQFF.